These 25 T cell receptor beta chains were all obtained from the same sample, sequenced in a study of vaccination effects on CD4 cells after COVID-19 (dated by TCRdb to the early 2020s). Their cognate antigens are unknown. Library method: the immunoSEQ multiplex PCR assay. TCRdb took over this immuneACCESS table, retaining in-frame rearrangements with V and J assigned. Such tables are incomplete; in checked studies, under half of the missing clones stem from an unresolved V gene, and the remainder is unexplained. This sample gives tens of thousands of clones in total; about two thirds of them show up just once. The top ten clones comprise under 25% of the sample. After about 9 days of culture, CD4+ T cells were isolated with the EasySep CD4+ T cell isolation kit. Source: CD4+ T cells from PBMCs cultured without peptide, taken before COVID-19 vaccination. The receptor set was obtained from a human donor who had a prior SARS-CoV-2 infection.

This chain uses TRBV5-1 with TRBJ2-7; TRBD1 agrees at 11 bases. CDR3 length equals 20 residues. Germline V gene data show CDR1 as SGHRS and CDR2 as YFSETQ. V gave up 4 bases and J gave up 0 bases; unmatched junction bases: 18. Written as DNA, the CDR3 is TGCGCCAGCAGCCCAGGACAGGGGGCCCTGGGTCCCCTTAGCTCCTACGAGCAGTACTTC. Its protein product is CASSPGQGALGPLSSYEQYF.

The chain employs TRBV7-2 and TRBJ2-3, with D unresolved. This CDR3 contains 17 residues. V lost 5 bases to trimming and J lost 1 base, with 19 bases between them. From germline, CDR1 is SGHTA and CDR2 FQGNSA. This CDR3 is CASSPLSTAVGTDTQYF. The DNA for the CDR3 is TGTGCCAGCAGCCCACTTAGTACGGCGGTGGGCACAGATACGCAGTATTTT.

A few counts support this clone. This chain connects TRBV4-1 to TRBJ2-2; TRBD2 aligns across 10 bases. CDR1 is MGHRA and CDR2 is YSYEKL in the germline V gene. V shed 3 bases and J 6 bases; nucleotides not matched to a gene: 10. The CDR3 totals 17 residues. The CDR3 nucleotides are TGCGCCAGCAGCCAGAGGACCAGCGGGAGGGTTGCCGGGGAGCTGTTTTTT. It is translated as CASSQRTSGRVAGELFF.

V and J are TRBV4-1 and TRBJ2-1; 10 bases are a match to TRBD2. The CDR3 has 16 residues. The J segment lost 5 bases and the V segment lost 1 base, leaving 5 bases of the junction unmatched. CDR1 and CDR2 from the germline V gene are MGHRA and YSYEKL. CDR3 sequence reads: CASSQGHLAGDNEQFF. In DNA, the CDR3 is TGCGCCAGCAGCCAAGGGCATCTAGCGGGGGACAATGAGCAGTTCTTC.

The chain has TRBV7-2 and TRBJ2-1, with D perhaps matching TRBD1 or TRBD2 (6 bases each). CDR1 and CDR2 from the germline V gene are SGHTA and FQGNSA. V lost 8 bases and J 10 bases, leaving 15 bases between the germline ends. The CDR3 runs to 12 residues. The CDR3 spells CASSKGGIEQFF. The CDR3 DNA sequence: TGTGCCAGCTCTAAAGGGGGGATCGAGCAGTTCTTC.

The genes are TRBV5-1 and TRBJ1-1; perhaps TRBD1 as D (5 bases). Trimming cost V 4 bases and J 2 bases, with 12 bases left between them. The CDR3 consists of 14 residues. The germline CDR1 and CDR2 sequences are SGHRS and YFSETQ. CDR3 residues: CASSLADRNTEAFF. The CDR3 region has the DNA TGCGCCAGCAGCCTCGCTGACAGAAACACTGAAGCTTTCTTT. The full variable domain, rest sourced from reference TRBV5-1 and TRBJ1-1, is KAGVTQTPRYLIKTRGQQVTLSCSPISGHRSVSWYQQTPGQGLQFLFEYFSETQRNKGNFPGRFSGRQFSNSRSEMNVSTLELGDSALYLCASSLADRNTEAFFGQGTRLTVV.

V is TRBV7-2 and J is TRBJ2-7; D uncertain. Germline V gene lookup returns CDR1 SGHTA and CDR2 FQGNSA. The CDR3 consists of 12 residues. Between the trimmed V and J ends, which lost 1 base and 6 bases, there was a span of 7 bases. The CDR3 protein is CASSLGSREQYF. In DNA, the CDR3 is TGTGCCAGCAGCTTAGGTTCCCGCGAGCAGTACTTC.

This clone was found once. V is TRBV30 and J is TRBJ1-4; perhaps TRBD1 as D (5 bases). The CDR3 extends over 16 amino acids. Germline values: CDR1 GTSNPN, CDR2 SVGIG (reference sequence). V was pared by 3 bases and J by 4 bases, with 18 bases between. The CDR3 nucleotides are TGTGCCTGGAGGCCTCCCGGGGCAGGGAATAATGAAAAACTGTTTTTT. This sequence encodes CAWRPPGAGNNEKLFF.

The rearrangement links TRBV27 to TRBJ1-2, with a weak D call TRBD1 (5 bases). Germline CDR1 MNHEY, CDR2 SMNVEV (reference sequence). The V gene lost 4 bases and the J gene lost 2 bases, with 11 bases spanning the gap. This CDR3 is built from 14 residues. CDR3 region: CASSSARGNYGYTF. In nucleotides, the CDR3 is TGTGCCAGCAGTTCCGCGCGGGGGAACTATGGCTACACCTTC.

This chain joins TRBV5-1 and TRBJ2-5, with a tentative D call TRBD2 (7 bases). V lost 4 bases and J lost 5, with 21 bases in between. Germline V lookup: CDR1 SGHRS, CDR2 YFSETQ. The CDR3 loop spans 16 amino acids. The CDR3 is CASSVAEKGGPETQYF. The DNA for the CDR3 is TGCGCCAGCAGCGTTGCGGAAAAGGGGGGGCCGGAGACCCAGTACTTC.

The CDR3 DNA reads TGTGCCAGCAGTTACTCGGGACAGCCCGATGAAAAACTGTTTTTT. This codes for CASSYSGQPDEKLFF. V usage is TRBV6-5 and J usage is TRBJ1-4, with 7 bases identical to TRBD1. This CDR3 contains 15 residues. Germline V gene data show CDR1 as MNHEY and CDR2 as SVGAGI. Trimming at V came to 0 bases and at J to 6 bases, leaving 4 bases not matched to a gene.

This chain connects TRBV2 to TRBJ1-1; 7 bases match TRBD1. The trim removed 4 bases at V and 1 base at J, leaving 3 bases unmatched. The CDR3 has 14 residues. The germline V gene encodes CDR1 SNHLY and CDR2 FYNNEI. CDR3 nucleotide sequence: TGTGCCAGCAGTGGGGGACAGCCGAACACTGAAGCTTTCTTT. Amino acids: CASSGGQPNTEAFF.

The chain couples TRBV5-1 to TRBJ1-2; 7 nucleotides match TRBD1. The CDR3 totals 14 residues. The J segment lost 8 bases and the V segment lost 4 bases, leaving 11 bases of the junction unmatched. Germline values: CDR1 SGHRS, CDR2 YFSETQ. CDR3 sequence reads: CASSTGQPSWGYTF. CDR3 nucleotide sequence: TGCGCCAGCAGCACGGGACAGCCTTCCTGGGGCTACACCTTC. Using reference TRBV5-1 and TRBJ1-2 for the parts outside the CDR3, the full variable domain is KAGVTQTPRYLIKTRGQQVTLSCSPISGHRSVSWYQQTPGQGLQFLFEYFSETQRNKGNFPGRFSGRQFSNSRSEMNVSTLELGDSALYLCASSTGQPSWGYTFGSGTRLTVV.

The CDR3: CASSLASAPRTEAFF. CDR3 coding DNA: TGCGCCAGCAGCTTGGCCTCGGCCCCTCGCACTGAAGCTTTCTTT. V is TRBV5-1 and J is TRBJ1-1; D uncertain. V gave up 0 bases and J gave up 4 bases, with 13 bases separating them. The CDR3 runs to 15 residues. CDR1 is SGHRS, CDR2 YFSETQ, per germline.

CDR3 DNA sequence: TGCGCCAGCAGCCTGGACAGGGGGCGCAACTATGGCTACACCTTC. It specifies CASSLDRGRNYGYTF. V and J are TRBV4-3 and TRBJ1-2; TRBD1 matches at 11 bases. This CDR3 spans 15 amino acids. Germline V lookup: CDR1 LGHNA, CDR2 YSLEER. V trimming: 4 bases; J trimming: 2 bases; junction bases outside the gene matches: 3.

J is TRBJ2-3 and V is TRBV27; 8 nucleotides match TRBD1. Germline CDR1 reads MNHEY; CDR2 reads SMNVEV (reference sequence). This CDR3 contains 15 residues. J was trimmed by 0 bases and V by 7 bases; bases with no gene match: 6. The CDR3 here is CASTRTGTSTDTQYF. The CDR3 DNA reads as TGTGCCAGCACCCGGACAGGGACTAGCACAGATACGCAGTATTTT.

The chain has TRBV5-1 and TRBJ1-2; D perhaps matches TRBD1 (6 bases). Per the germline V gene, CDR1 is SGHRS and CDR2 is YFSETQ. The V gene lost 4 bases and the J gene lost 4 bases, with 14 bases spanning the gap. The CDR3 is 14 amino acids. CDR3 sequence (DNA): TGCGCCAGCAGCGATAGGACAGATTCCTATGGCTACACCTTC. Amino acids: CASSDRTDSYGYTF.

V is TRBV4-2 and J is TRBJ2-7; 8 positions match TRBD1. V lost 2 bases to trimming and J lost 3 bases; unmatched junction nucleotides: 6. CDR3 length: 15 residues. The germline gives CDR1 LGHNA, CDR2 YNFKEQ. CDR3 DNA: TGTGCCAGCAGCCAATCCGGGACAGGCTTCTACGAGCAGTACTTC. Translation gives CASSQSGTGFYEQYF.

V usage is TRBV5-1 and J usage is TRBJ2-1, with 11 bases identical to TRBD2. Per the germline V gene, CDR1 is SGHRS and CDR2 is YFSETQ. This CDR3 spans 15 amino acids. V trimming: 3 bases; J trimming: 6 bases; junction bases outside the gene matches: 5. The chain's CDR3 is CASSSQTSGSNEQFF. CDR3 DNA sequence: TGCGCCAGCAGCTCCCAAACTAGCGGGAGCAATGAGCAGTTCTTC.

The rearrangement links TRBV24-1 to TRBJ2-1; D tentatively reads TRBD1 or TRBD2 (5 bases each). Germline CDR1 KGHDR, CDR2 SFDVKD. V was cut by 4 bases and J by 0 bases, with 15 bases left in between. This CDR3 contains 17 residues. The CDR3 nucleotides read TGTGCCACCAGTGACGGCCCCGGGACGAGCTCCTACAATGAGCAGTTCTTC. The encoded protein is CATSDGPGTSSYNEQFF.

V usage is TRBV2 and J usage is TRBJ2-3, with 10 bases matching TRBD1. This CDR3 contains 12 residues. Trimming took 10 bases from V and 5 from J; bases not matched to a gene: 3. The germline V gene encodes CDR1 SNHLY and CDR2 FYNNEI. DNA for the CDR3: TGTGCCACCAGGGACAGGGGAGATACGCAGTATTTT. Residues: CATRDRGDTQYF. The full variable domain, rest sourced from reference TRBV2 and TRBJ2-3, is EPEVTQTPSHQVTQMGQEVILRCVPISNHLYFYWYRQILGQKVEFLVSFYNNEISEKSEIFDDQFSVERPDGSNFTLKIRSTKLEDSAMYFCATRDRGDTQYFGPGTRLTVL.

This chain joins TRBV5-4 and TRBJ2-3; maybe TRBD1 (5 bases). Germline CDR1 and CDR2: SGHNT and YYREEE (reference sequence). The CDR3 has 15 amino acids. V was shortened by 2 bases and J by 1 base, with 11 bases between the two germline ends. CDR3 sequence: CASSFLRDRTDTQYF. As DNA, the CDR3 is TGTGCCAGCAGCTTTCTCAGGGATCGCACAGATACGCAGTATTTT.

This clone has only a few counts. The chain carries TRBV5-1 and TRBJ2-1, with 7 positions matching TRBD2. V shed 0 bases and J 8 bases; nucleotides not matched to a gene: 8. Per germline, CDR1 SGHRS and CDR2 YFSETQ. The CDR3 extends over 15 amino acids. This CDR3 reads CASSLGAGALHEQFF. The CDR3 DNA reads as TGCGCCAGCAGCTTGGGGGCGGGAGCTCTACATGAGCAGTTCTTC.

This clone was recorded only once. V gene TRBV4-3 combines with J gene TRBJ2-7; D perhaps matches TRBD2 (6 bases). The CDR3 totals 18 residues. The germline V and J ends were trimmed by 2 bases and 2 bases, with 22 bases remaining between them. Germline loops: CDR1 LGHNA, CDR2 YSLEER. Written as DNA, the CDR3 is TGCGCCAGCAGCCAATTACCCCCGGTCGGAGGAGGGGCCTACGAGCAGTACTTC. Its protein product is CASSQLPPVGGGAYEQYF.

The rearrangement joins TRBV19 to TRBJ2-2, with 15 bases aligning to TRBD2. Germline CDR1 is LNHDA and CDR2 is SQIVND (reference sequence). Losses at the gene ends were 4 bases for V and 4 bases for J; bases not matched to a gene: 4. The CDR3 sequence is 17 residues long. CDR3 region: CASSTGTSGGPTGELFF. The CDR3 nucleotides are TGTGCCAGTAGTACCGGGACTAGCGGGGGGCCCACCGGGGAGCTGTTTTTT.